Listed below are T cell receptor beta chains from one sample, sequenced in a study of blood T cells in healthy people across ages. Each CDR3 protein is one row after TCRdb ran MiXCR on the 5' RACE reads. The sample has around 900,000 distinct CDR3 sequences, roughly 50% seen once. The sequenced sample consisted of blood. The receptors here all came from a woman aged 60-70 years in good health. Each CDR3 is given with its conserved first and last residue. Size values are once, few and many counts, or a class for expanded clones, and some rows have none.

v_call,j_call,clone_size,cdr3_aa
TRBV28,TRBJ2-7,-,CASSTRQGIAYEQYF
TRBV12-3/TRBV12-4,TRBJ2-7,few,CASSFSSFFEQYF
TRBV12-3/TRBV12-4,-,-,CASSDARLREQYF
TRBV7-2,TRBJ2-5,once,CASSSSGRFEQQYF
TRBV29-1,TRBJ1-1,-,CSARRTDNTEAFF
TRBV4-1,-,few,CASSQEGYRDRNIQYF
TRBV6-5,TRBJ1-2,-,CASSSTGSDGYTF
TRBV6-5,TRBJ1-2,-,CASGQGQGKSGYTF
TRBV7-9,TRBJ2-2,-,CALNRGANTGELFF
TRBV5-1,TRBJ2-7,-,CASSFGTSESYEQYF
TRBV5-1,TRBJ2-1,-,CASSLSGLQPNEQFF
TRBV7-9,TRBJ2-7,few,CASSLGHSRFGSYEQYF
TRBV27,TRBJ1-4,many,CASSSGQGYNEKLFF
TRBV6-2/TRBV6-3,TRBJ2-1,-,CASSYSYGRTYNEQFF
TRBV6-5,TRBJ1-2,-,CASSYSAQGYYGYTF
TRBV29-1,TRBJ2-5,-,CSVADRGRKETQYF
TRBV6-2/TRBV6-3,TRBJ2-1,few,CASTRIVASGSRNEQFF
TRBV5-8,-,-,CASSSGTGIYNEQYF
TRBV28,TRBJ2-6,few,CASTLSSGANVLTF
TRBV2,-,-,CASKAQWEEYEQYF
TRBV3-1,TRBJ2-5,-,CASSQDSGLAVSGVYF
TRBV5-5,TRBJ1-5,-,CASSSFPRGQANQPQHF
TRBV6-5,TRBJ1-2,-,CASSPRTGRSSYGYTF
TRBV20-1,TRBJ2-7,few,CSAADRVNEQYF
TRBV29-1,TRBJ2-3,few,CSVAPDRASGDTQYF
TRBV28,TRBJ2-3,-,CASSKVVIPSTDTQYF
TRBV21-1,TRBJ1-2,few,CASGTDRFNYGYTF
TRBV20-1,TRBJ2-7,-,CSARDPGSASYEQYF
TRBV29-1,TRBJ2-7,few,CSVFKPTTSRSYEQYF
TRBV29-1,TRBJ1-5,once,CSVGRGVQPQHF
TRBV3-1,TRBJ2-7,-,CASSQEGNWRGSSYEQYF
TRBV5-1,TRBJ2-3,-,CASSKDSTSTDTQYF
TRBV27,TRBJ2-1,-,CARLSGKKEADNEQFF
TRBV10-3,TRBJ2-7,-,CAISRDLSSYEQYF
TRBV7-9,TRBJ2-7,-,CASSLEGSGSYEQYF
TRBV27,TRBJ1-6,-,CASSPRASGPSSYNSPLHF
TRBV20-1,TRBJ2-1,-,CSARGRDRDSYNEQFF
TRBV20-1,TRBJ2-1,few,CSALGSEGYNEQFF
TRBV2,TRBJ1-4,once,CASSDDGGKVEKLFF
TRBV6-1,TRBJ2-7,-,CASSEAGGNYNEQYF
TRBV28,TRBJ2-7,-,CASSLRTSALRDPQYF
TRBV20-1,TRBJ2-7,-,CSAWDGRIYEQYF
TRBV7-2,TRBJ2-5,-,CASSLQGSNEQYF
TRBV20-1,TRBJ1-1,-,CSARDPGVGKTEAFF
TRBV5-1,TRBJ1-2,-,CASSLGANGYTF
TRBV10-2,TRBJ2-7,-,CASSVGNDGYEQYF
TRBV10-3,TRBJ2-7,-,CAISEPSAADEQYF
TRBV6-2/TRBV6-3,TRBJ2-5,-,CATYTVREQYF
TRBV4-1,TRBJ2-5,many,CASSQDLGRGSAETQYF
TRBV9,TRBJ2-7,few,CASSPHVGGYYEQYF
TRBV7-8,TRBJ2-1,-,CASSLGTLATYNEQFF
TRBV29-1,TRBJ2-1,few,CSVVAGGSYEQFF
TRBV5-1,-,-,CASSLLASAVNYNEQYF
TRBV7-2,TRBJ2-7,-,CASSSSPGTSGGVWYF
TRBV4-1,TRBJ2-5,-,CASSQDNRAETQYF